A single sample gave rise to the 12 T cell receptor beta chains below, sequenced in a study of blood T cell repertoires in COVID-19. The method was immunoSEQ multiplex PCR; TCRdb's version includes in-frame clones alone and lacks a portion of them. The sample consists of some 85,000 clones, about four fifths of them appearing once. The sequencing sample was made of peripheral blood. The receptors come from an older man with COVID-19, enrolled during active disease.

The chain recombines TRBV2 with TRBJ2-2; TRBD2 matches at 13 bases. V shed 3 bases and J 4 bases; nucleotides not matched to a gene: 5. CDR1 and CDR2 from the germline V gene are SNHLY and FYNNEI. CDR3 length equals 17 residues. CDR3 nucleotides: TGTGCCAGCAGTGACTTTGGACTAGCGGGAGTCACCGGGGAGCTGTTTTTT. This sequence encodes CASSDFGLAGVTGELFF.

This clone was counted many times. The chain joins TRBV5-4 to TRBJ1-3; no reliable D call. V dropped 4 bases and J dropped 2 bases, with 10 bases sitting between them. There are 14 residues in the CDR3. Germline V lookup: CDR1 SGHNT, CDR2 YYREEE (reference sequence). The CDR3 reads CASSPGGTGNTIYF. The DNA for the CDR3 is TGTGCCAGCAGCCCCGGAGGGACTGGAAACACCATATATTTT.

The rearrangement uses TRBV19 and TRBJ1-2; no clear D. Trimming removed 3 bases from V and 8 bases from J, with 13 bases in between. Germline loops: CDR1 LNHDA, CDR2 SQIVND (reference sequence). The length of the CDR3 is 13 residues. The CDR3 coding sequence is TGTGCCAGTAGTATTGACTTCGGTGGAGGCTACACCTTC. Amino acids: CASSIDFGGGYTF.

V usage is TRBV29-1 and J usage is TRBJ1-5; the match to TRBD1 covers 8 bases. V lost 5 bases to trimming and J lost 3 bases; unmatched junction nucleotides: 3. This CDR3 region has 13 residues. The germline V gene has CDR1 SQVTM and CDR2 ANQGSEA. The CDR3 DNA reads TGCAGCGTTAGGACAGGGAACAATCAGCCCCAGCATTTT. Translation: CSVRTGNNQPQHF.

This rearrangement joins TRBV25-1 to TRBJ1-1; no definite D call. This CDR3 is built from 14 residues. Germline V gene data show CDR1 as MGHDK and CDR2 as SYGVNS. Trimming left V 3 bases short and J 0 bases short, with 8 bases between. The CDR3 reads CASSDGQMNTEAFF. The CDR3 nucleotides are TGTGCCAGCAGTGATGGCCAGATGAACACTGAAGCTTTCTTT.

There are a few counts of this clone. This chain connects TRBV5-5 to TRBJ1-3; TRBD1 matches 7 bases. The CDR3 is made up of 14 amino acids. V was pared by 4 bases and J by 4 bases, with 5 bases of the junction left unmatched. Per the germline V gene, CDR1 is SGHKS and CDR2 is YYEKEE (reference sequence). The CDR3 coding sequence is TGTGCCAGCAGCGGAACAGGGGTGGGAAACACCATATATTTT. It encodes CASSGTGVGNTIYF.

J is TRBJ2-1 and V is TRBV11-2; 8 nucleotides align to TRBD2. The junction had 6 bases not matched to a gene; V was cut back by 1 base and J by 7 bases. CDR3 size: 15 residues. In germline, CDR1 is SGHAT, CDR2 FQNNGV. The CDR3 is CASSLVGSGVNEQFF. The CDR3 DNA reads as TGTGCCAGCAGCTTAGTTGGTAGCGGGGTAAATGAGCAGTTCTTC.

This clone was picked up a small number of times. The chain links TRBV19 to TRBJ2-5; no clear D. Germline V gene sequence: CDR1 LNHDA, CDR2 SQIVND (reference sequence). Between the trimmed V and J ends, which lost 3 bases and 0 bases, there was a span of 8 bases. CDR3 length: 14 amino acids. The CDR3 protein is CASSIRGYQETQYF. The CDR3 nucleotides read TGTGCCAGTAGTATTAGAGGCTACCAAGAGACCCAGTACTTC.

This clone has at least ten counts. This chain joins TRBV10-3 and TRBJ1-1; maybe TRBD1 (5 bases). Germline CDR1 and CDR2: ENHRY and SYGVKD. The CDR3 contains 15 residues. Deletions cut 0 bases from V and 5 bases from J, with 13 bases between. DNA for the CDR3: TGTGCCATCAGTGAGTCGAGGCAGGGAGGGACTGAAGCTTTCTTT. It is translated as CAISESRQGGTEAFF.

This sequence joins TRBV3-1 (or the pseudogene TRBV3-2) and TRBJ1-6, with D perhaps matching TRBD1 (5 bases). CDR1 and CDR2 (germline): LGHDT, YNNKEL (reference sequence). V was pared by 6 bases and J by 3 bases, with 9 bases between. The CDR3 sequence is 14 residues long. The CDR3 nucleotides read TGTGCCAGCAGACTACAGGACTATAATTCACCCCTCCACTTT. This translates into CASRLQDYNSPLHF.

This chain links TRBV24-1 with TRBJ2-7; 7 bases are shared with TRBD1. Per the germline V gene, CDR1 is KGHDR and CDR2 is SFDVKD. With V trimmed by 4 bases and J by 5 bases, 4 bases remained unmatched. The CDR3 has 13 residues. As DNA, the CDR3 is TGTGCCACCAGTGAATACAGGGGTGACGAGCAGTACTTC. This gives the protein CATSEYRGDEQYF.

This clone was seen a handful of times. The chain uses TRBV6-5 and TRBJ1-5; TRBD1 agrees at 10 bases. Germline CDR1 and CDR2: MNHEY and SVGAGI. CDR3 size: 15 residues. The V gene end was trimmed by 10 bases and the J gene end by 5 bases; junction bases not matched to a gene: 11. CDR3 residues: CAIPEGQGRHQPQHF. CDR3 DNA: TGTGCCATCCCGGAGGGACAGGGGCGACATCAGCCCCAGCATTTT.